Listed below are T cell receptor beta chains from one sample, sequenced in a study of spatial heterogeneity in lung cancer. Using its own MiXCR run on the 5' RACE reads, TCRdb lists one record per CDR3 protein. There are about 39,000 distinct CDR3 sequences in the sample; approximately 5.5% occur only once, and roughly 10% lies in the top ten. The sample was PBMCs, taken at surgery. These receptor sequences come from a male donor with early-stage non-small cell lung cancer. Each CDR3 is given with its conserved first and last residue. The D gene is left open where the match is weak. The size field is filled for only some rows; it gives once, few, many or a size class.

size	J	D	V	DNA	CDR3
many	TRBJ2-3	TRBD2	TRBV27	TGTGCGACCCGCGATCGGGGGGGGTCAGATACGCAGTATTTT	CATRDRGGSDTQYF
many	TRBJ1-3	TRBD1	TRBV6-5	TGTGCCAGCAGTTCGGACAGGGGTGGAAACACCATATATTTT	CASSSDRGGNTIYF
few	TRBJ1-5	TRBD1	TRBV12-3/TRBV12-4	TGTGCCAGCAGTTTGTGGCAGGGGGATCAGCCCCAGCATTTT	CASSLWQGDQPQHF
many	TRBJ1-3	.	TRBV14	TGTGCCAGCAGCCAATTGGGTCCCATCTCTGGAAACACCATATATTTT	CASSQLGPISGNTIYF
many	TRBJ1-5	.	TRBV4-3	TGCGCCAGCAGCCAAGACCCAGGGGGCAATCAGCCCCAGCATTTT	CASSQDPGGNQPQHF
medium-sized	TRBJ2-3	TRBD2	TRBV5-8	TGTGCCAGCAGCTTGCCTCTAGCGGGGGGGCGTACGCAGTATTTT	CASSLPLAGGRTQYF
many	TRBJ2-5	.	TRBV20-1	TGCAGCGCTAACATACGGGGTCTTGGAGAGACCCAGTACTTC	CSANIRGLGETQYF
many	TRBJ2-2	TRBD1	TRBV28	TGTGCCAGCAGTTCCCGTGGACAGGGTCTGAGGACCGGGGAGCTGTTTTTT	CASSSRGQGLRTGELFF
few	TRBJ2-3	TRBD2	TRBV7-2	TGTGCCAGCAGCTCTAAGCGGGGGGGCGGAGATACGCAGTATTTT	CASSSKRGGGDTQYF
many	TRBJ2-5	TRBD1	TRBV29-1	TGCAGCGTACAGGGGGCTCGTGAGACCCAGTACTTC	CSVQGARETQYF
few	TRBJ2-7	.	TRBV5-8	TGTGCCAGCAGCCGGAATTCGAGATACGAGCAGTACTTC	CASSRNSRYEQYF
few	TRBJ2-5	TRBD2	TRBV13	TGTGCCAGCAGCTTAGGACTAGCGGGGAGAGAGACCCAGTACTTC	CASSLGLAGRETQYF
.	TRBJ1-1	TRBD1	TRBV4-1	TGCGCCAGCAGCCAAGACAGGGGGCAGGGGGTTAGGAACACTGAAGCTTTCTTT	CASSQDRGQGVRNTEAFF
many	TRBJ2-7	TRBD2	TRBV28	TGTGCCAGCAGTTTCTCTCTAGCGGGGGGGTACGAGCAGTACTTC	CASSFSLAGGYEQYF
few	TRBJ2-3	.	TRBV7-8	TGTGCCAGCAGCCGGGCCCAACGGCACTATACGCAGTATTTT	CASSRAQRHYTQYF
many	TRBJ2-7	TRBD1	TRBV20-1	TGCAGTGCCCCCTCCACCCGGACAGGGATCTTTAGGGAGCAGTACTTC	CSAPSTRTGIFREQYF
few	TRBJ2-5	.	TRBV30	TGTGCCTGGAGTGTAATAGAGACCCAGTACTTC	CAWSVIETQYF
many	TRBJ1-2	.	TRBV4-3	TGCGCCAGCAGCCAAGATGTTGGGGGGACCCTCGCTGGCTACACCTTC	CASSQDVGGTLAGYTF
many	TRBJ2-5	.	TRBV3-1	TGTGCCAGCAGCTCGCGGACCCTCAGAGAGACCCAGTACTTC	CASSSRTLRETQYF
few	TRBJ2-2	TRBD1	TRBV29-1	TGCAGCGTTGGGACAGGGTCCCTCACCGGGGAGCTGTTTTTT	CSVGTGSLTGELFF
.	TRBJ2-1	TRBD2	TRBV7-2	TGTGCCAGCAGCTCACTAGCGGGGTACTACAATGAGCAGTTCTTC	CASSSLAGYYNEQFF
few	TRBJ2-3	.	TRBV20-1	TGCAGTGCTCGGACAGATGGCACAGATACGCAGTATTTT	CSARTDGTDTQYF
many	TRBJ1-1	.	TRBV5-1	TGCGCCAGCAGCTTGGGTCCACGGGTAGGCACTGAAGCTTTCTTT	CASSLGPRVGTEAFF
few	TRBJ1-1	.	TRBV29-1	TGCAGCGTTGACCGGGGGGGTGGCACTGAAGCTTTCTTT	CSVDRGGGTEAFF
few	TRBJ1-6	.	TRBV9	TGTGCCAGCAGCACCGGGACACCGAACAATTCACCCCTCCACTTT	CASSTGTPNNSPLHF
many	TRBJ2-2	TRBD1	TRBV12-3/TRBV12-4	TGTGCCAGCAGGTTACAGGGGGCGAGCACCGGGGAGCTGTTTTTT	CASRLQGASTGELFF